These 30 T cell receptor beta chains share one sample of origin, sequenced in a study of shared clonotypes between healthy human individuals. The data were produced by immunoSEQ multiplex PCR, yet TCRdb's version contains in-frame clones alone and is incomplete. The repertoire consists of 330,000 or so clones, with more than 60% occurring once and the leading ten covering 8% to 13%. The sequencing sample was made of memory CD4+ T cells sorted from blood. This sample's subset: CD45RA-negative fraction. The source of these receptors is a man aged 30 to 45 in good health.

The chain has TRBV11-2 and TRBJ2-7, with D perhaps given as TRBD1 or TRBD2 (5 bases each). V was clipped by 3 bases and J by 2 bases, with 14 bases between them. The germline gives CDR1 SGHAT, CDR2 FQNNGV. The CDR3 loop spans 15 amino acids. DNA of the CDR3: TGTGCCAGCAGCTTGGGGGTGGTCAGAACCTACGAGCAGTACTTC. Its protein is CASSLGVVRTYEQYF.

This clone has ten or more counts. The genes are TRBV27 and TRBJ2-1, with 11 bases fitting TRBD2. This CDR3 has 20 residues. Trimming took 3 bases from V and 5 from J; bases not matched to a gene: 18. Germline V gives CDR1 MNHEY, CDR2 SMNVEV (reference sequence). CDR3 coding DNA: TGTGCCAGCAGTTTTCATTGGGGTGCTAGCGGGGGGTTTCCGGACAATGAGCAGTTCTTC. It yields the protein CASSFHWGASGGFPDNEQFF.

This rearrangement joins TRBV11-2 to TRBJ2-5; perhaps TRBD1 as D (6 bases). This CDR3 is built from 12 residues. Germline V gene data show CDR1 as SGHAT and CDR2 as FQNNGV. Trimming stripped 5 bases from V and 4 bases from J, with 8 bases between. The CDR3 DNA reads TGTGCCAGCAGCCAGGGGCCAGAGACCCAGTACTTC. Encoded protein: CASSQGPETQYF.

This clone was detected only once. The gene calls are TRBV27 and TRBJ1-5; D ambiguous. The germline V gene has CDR1 MNHEY and CDR2 SMNVEV (reference sequence). The V end lost 3 bases, the J end lost 3 bases, and 12 bases lay between the germline ends. The CDR3 sequence is 15 residues long. CDR3 nucleotides: TGTGCCAGCAGTTTGGGCGGGCTTCCCAATCAGCCCCAGCATTTT. It is translated as CASSLGGLPNQPQHF.

Here the CDR3 DNA reads TGCGCCAGCAGTGAGTCACTTGGACAGATCGGGTTCTTC. This gives the protein CASSESLGQIGFF. V gene TRBV10-1 combines with J gene TRBJ2-1; D perhaps matches TRBD1 (6 bases). Trimming removed 0 bases from V and 15 bases from J, with 15 bases in between. This CDR3 is built from 13 residues. Germline assignment: CDR1 WNHNN and CDR2 SYGVQD (reference sequence).

This clone was counted between two and nine times. A clone one base away is much larger, so this may be a read error. The chain employs TRBV20-1 and TRBJ2-1; D unresolved. From germline, CDR1 is DFQATT and CDR2 SNEGSKA (reference sequence). This CDR3 is 11 amino acids long. V was cut by 0 bases and J by 3 bases, with 0 bases left in between. The CDR3, as DNA: TGCAGTGCTAGAGACTACAATGAGCAGTTCTTC. It is translated as CSARDYNEQFF.

This clone was seen only a few times. The rearrangement uses TRBV5-1 and TRBJ1-2; D gene uncertain. Trimming took off 6 bases at V and 0 bases at J, with 9 bases between the two ends. CDR3 length: 13 amino acids. Germline-derived CDR1 and CDR2 are SGHRS and YFSETQ. CDR3 sequence reads: CASKRDSNYGYTF. The CDR3 nucleotides read TGCGCCAGCAAGCGGGATTCTAACTATGGCTACACCTTC.

CDR3 in DNA: TGTGCCTGGAGTCCCCGGGTAGCGTTTGAGCAGTTCTTC. Translated: CAWSPRVAFEQFF. V usage is TRBV30 and J usage is TRBJ2-1, with D maybe TRBD2 (5 bases). The V end was cut by 2 bases, the J end by 9 bases, with 14 bases between. The CDR3 spans 13 residues. The germline V gene encodes CDR1 GTSNPN and CDR2 SVGIG (reference sequence).

This rearrangement joins TRBV15 to TRBJ1-5; perhaps TRBD1 as D (5 bases). This CDR3 is built from 17 residues. Germline values: CDR1 LNHNV, CDR2 YYDKDF (reference sequence). Deletions cut 3 bases from V and 6 bases from J, with 21 bases between. CDR3 in DNA: TGTGCCACCAGCAGCGACCGGACACGCCCAAGGGCTCAGCCCCAGCATTTT. As protein: CATSSDRTRPRAQPQHF.

This clone showed up just a few times. V and J are TRBV19 and TRBJ1-1, with D uncertain. Germline V lookup: CDR1 LNHDA, CDR2 SQIVND (reference sequence). This CDR3 contains 11 residues. DNA of the CDR3: TGTGCATCTGATTTCGGCACTGAAGCTTTCTTT. Protein: CASDFGTEAFF.

The rearrangement uses TRBV19 and TRBJ2-5; D is unresolved. V was shortened by 4 bases and J by 1 base, with 1 base between the two germline ends. Germline CDR1 and CDR2: LNHDA and SQIVND (reference sequence). This CDR3 has 11 residues. In DNA, the CDR3 is TGTGCCAGTAGTACCCAAGAGACCCAGTACTTC. Residues: CASSTQETQYF.

The chain couples TRBV4-2 to TRBJ2-3, with D unresolved. This CDR3 comprises 14 residues. CDR1 is LGHNA, CDR2 YNFKEQ, per germline. Trimming pared 0 bases from V and 2 bases from J, leaving 6 bases between. CDR3 sequence (DNA): TGTGCCAGCAGCCAAGAAACTTTCACAGATACGCAGTATTTT. Translated, it gives CASSQETFTDTQYF.

J is TRBJ2-2 and V is TRBV18; D is ambiguous. V lost 3 bases to trimming and J lost 1 base, with 9 bases between them. Germline CDR1 and CDR2: KGHSH and LQKENI. The CDR3 runs 15 residues. The CDR3 here is CASSPVNENTGELFF. CDR3 coding DNA: TGTGCCAGCTCACCGGTTAACGAGAACACCGGGGAGCTGTTTTTT.

This clone has just a few counts. V is TRBV11-1 and J is TRBJ1-1; unclear D gene. This CDR3 is 13 amino acids long. Trimming cost V 4 bases and J 4 bases, with 10 bases left between them. Germline V lookup: CDR1 SGHAT, CDR2 FQDESV (reference sequence). Here the CDR3 DNA reads TGTGCCAGCAGCTACGAAGGAGCCACTGAAGCTTTCTTT. Encoded protein: CASSYEGATEAFF.

The rearrangement uses TRBV7-9 and TRBJ1-5; 8 bases agree with TRBD1. The CDR3 contains 16 residues. Trimming cost V 2 bases and J 7 bases; bases outside gene matches: 10. The germline V gene has CDR1 SEHNR and CDR2 FQNEAQ (reference sequence). The DNA for the CDR3 is TGTGCCAGCAGCTTAATTGGACAGGGCGCAGGCCAGCCCCAGCATTTT. Translating it yields CASSLIGQGAGQPQHF.

There are many counts of this clone. This chain joins TRBV4-3 and TRBJ1-2, with D perhaps matching TRBD1 (5 bases). The CDR3 totals 16 residues. Trimming cost V 1 base and J 0 bases, with 12 bases left between them. CDR1 and CDR2 (germline): LGHNA, YSLEER. The CDR3 nucleotides read TGCGCCAGCAGCCAAGCCCGGGGGAAGACTAACTATGGCTACACCTTC. Protein product: CASSQARGKTNYGYTF.

This chain joins TRBV7-9 and TRBJ2-7, with D possibly matching TRBD2 (6 bases). The germline CDR1 and CDR2 sequences are SEHNR and FQNEAQ (reference sequence). With 5 bases removed from V and 3 bases from J, the gap between germline ends came to 17 bases. The CDR3 loop spans 15 amino acids. The CDR3 DNA reads TGTGCCAGCAGCCCCGTGGGGACTCCCATCTACGAGCAGTACTTC. Translated, it gives CASSPVGTPIYEQYF.

The V call is TRBV10-3, the J call TRBJ2-1; tentatively, D is TRBD2 (6 bases). Germline loops: CDR1 ENHRY, CDR2 SYGVKD. The CDR3 runs 12 residues. The V and J ends lost 2 bases and 7 bases respectively, with 6 bases between them. CDR3 sequence: CAISEGGNEQFF. In DNA, the CDR3 is TGTGCCATCAGTGAGGGGGGGAATGAGCAGTTCTTC.

In regard to this clone: Other DNA sequences in this specimen translate into the identical CDR3. This chain joins TRBV7-9 and TRBJ2-3; D unresolved. The CDR3 spans 11 residues. Trimming took off 6 bases at V and 3 bases at J, with 4 bases between the two ends. The germline gives CDR1 SEHNR, CDR2 FQNEAQ (reference sequence). The CDR3 DNA reads as TGTGCCAGCAGTTTGACAGATACGCAGTATTTT. The encoded protein is CASSLTDTQYF.

Only a few counts were recorded for this clone. Other DNA sequences in this specimen translate into the identical CDR3. The chain carries TRBV7-2 and TRBJ1-5, with 7 bases aligning to TRBD1. V lost 5 bases to trimming and J lost 0 bases; unmatched junction nucleotides: 1. The CDR3 length is 14 residues. Germline assignment: CDR1 SGHTA and CDR2 FQGNSA. The CDR3 region has the DNA TGTGCCAGCAGCGGGACAGCTAGCAATCAGCCCCAGCATTTT. It codes for CASSGTASNQPQHF.

This sequence joins TRBV5-1 and TRBJ2-5, with 7 bases lining up with TRBD1. J lost 5 bases, V lost 5 bases, and 9 bases had no gene match. CDR1 is SGHRS, CDR2 YFSETQ, per germline. The CDR3 contains 14 residues. The CDR3, as DNA: TGCGCCAGCAGTCCTAGGGGGCTTGGGGAGACCCAGTACTTC. Protein sequence: CASSPRGLGETQYF.

For the CDR3, the DNA is TGTGCCAGCAAGACCTCTGGACAGAAGTATGAAAAACTGTTTTTT. It translates to CASKTSGQKYEKLFF. V is TRBV27 and J is TRBJ1-4, with D possibly matching TRBD1 (6 bases). Trimming stripped 7 bases from V and 6 bases from J, with 18 bases between. The CDR3 has 15 amino acids. Germline V gene data show CDR1 as MNHEY and CDR2 as SMNVEV (reference sequence).

The gene calls are TRBV7-8 and TRBJ1-5; perhaps TRBD1 as D (5 bases). V dropped 4 bases and J dropped 9 bases, with 22 bases sitting between them. CDR3 length: 16 residues. Germline CDR1 and CDR2: SGHVS and FQNEAQ. CDR3 loop: CASSSRNSGTSGPQHF. CDR3 DNA: TGTGCCAGCAGCTCGCGCAACTCCGGGACCTCCGGGCCCCAGCATTTT. Full variable domain (outside the CDR3, taken from reference TRBV7-8 and TRBJ1-5): GAGVSQSPRYKVAKRGQDVALRCDPISGHVSLFWYQQALGQGPEFLTYFQNEAQLDKSGLPSDRFFAERPEGSVSTLKIQRTQQEDSAVYLCASSSRNSGTSGPQHFGDGTRLSIL.

This clone was recorded only once. The chain joins TRBV5-4 to TRBJ1-1; TRBD1 might be the D (5 bases). V was clipped by 3 bases and J by 4 bases, with 13 bases between them. Germline V lookup: CDR1 SGHNT, CDR2 YYREEE (reference sequence). This CDR3 has 14 amino acids. The CDR3 protein is CASSSRTGGTEAFF. The CDR3 DNA is TGTGCCAGCAGCTCCAGGACCGGGGGCACTGAAGCTTTCTTT.

The chain uses TRBV7-9 and TRBJ1-5, with 7 bases lining up with TRBD1. Trimming removed 5 bases from V and 1 base from J; junction bases left unmatched: 5. Germline assignment: CDR1 SEHNR and CDR2 FQNEAQ (reference sequence). The length of the CDR3 is 15 residues. The CDR3 DNA reads TGTGCCAGCAGCCCAGAAGGGGGCAGCAATCAGCCCCAGCATTTT. This codes for CASSPEGGSNQPQHF.

The genes are TRBV5-6 and TRBJ2-5; D may be TRBD1 (6 bases). Germline V gene lookup returns CDR1 SGHDT and CDR2 YYEEEE. This CDR3 spans 13 amino acids. Trimming pared 4 bases from V and 1 base from J, leaving 8 bases between. In nucleotides, the CDR3 is TGTGCCAGCAGCATGACAGGCCAAGAGACCCAGTACTTC. This sequence encodes CASSMTGQETQYF.

The rearrangement joins TRBV6-1 to TRBJ1-1, with 7 bases fitting TRBD1. V gave up 8 bases and J gave up 4 bases; unmatched junction bases: 13. Germline lookup yields CDR1 MNHNS and CDR2 SASEGT. CDR3 length: 15 residues. The CDR3 DNA reads as TGTGCCAGCCACGAACCCAGGGGGAAAGGCACTGAAGCTTTCTTT. Translated, it gives CASHEPRGKGTEAFF.

The rearrangement joins TRBV6-5 to TRBJ2-7; D might be TRBD1 (7 bases). The CDR3 runs to 14 residues. The V gene's germline CDR1 is MNHEY and CDR2 SVGAGI. V was shortened by 7 bases and J by 7 bases, with 20 bases between the two germline ends. CDR3 bases: TGTGCCAGCAATAGGAGACAGGGACTGTCGGAGCAGTACTTC. Translating it yields CASNRRQGLSEQYF.

This clone was recorded a few times. The chain is built from TRBV30 and TRBJ2-2; D remains ambiguous. Germline V gene sequence: CDR1 GTSNPN, CDR2 SVGIG (reference sequence). Trimming removed 2 bases from V and 7 bases from J, with 5 bases in between. CDR3 size: 11 residues. This CDR3 reads CAWSWGGELFF. As DNA, the CDR3 is TGTGCCTGGAGTTGGGGCGGGGAGCTGTTTTTT.

The rearrangement links TRBV19 to TRBJ2-1; D is possibly TRBD1 (6 bases). V was cut by 6 bases and J by 6 bases, with 15 bases left in between. The CDR3 has 14 residues. CDR1 and CDR2 from the germline V gene are LNHDA and SQIVND (reference sequence). The CDR3 coding sequence is TGTGCCAGTAGCCTCGGACAGCTTCTCAATGAGCAGTTCTTC. This sequence encodes CASSLGQLLNEQFF.